This T cell receptor (beta chain) stems from a study of blood T cell repertoires in COVID-19. With 6 bases removed from V and 4 bases from J, the gap between germline ends came to 12 bases. The CDR3 extends over 13 amino acids. This table comes from immunoSEQ multiplex PCR, and its TCRdb copy is limited to in-frame clones, with some not included. The profile shows about 220,000 clones, roughly 85% of them singletons. The sequenced sample consisted of peripheral blood. This sequence joins TRBV12-3 or TRBV12-4 and TRBJ1-2; D not certain. This clonotype was sampled from a woman of 80 years or more with acute or convalescent COVID-19. In nucleotides, the CDR3 is TGTGCCAGCAGACTAGATCTTATCTATGGCTACACCTTC. Amino acid sequence: CASRLDLIYGYTF.